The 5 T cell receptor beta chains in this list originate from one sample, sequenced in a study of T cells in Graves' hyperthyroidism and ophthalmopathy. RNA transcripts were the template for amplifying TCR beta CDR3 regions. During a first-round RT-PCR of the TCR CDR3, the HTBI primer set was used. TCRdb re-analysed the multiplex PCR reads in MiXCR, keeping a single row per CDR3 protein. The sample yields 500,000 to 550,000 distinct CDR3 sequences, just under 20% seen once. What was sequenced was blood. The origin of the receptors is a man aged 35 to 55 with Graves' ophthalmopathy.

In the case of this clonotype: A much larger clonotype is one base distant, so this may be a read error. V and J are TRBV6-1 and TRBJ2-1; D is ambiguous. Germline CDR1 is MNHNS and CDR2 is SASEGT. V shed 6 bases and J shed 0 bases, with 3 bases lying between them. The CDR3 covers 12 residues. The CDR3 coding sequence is TGTGCCAGCAGATTCTCCTACAATGAGCAGTTCTTC. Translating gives CASRFSYNEQFF.

The CDR3 loop is CASSLNRGPQDTQYF. Here the CDR3 DNA reads TGTGCCAGCAGCTTGAACCGGGGGCCACAAGATACGCAGTATTTT. The V gene is TRBV5-4, the J gene TRBJ2-3; tentatively, D is TRBD1 or TRBD2 (6 bases each). CDR3 length: 15 residues. CDR1 is SGHNT and CDR2 is YYREEE in the germline V gene (reference sequence). Trimming left V 1 base short and J 5 bases short, with 14 bases between.

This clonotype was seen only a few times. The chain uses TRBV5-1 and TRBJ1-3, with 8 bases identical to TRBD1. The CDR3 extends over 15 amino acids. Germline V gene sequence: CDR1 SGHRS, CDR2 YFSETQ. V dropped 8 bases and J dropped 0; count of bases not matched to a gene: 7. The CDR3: CASAGTGLSGNTIYF. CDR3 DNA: TGCGCCAGTGCAGGGACAGGTCTCTCTGGAAACACCATATATTTT.

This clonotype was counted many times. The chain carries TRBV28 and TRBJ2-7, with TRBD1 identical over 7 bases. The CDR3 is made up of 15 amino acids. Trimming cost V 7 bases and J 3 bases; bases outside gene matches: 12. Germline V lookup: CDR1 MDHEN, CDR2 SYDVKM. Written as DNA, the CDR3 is TGTGCCAGCACTACAGGGGCCAGCAACGGCTACGAGCAGTACTTC. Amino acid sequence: CASTTGASNGYEQYF.

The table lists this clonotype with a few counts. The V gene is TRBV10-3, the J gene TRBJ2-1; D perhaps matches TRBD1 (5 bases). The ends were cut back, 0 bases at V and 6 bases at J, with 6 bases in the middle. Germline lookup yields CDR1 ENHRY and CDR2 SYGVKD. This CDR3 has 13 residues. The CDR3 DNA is TGTGCCATCAGTGAGTCGCAGGGCAATGAGCAGTTCTTC. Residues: CAISESQGNEQFF.